The entry below gives a single T cell receptor (beta chain) sequence along with its context. Its antigen remains unidentified. V shed 4 bases, J shed 4 bases, and the junction held 3 bases outside the gene matches. The germline CDR1 and CDR2 sequences are MNHNY and SVGAGI (reference sequence). This CDR3 is 13 amino acids long. The sample comes from a study of T cell responses to AZD1222 COVID-19 vaccine. Regarding the study as a whole: Among AZD1222 vaccinees, only six were seropositive at baseline. Reportedly, nearly half the spike-specific TCRs target unmutated variant regions. Breadth and depth of Spike-specific TCRs rose after two AZD1222 doses.

The protocol was immunoSEQ multiplex PCR, while the TCRdb copy is restricted to in-frame clones and leaves out a portion. The sample lists under 200,000 clones, more than 75% occurring once. The chain recombines TRBV6-6 with TRBJ2-7; TRBD1 matches at 8 bases. The sequence derives from an adult in good health. This specimen consisted of peripheral blood, obtained on day 0 of MenACWY control vaccination. The chain's CDR3 is CASSSQGAYEQYF. CDR3 in DNA: TGTGCCAGCAGTTCCCAGGGGGCATACGAGCAGTACTTC.